One and the same sample provided the 14 T cell receptor beta chains below, sequenced in a study of cytomegalovirus exposure and HLA in healthy donors listed by TCRdb under 2017. Library preparation used the immunoSEQ multiplex PCR assay. For the multiplex PCR, a mixture combining 60 forward primers for TCR Vbeta segments and 13 reverse primers for TCR Jbeta segments was used. This is the immuneACCESS table as TCRdb keeps it, with only in-frame sequences that have V and J called. A part of the clones is gone; compared with another copy, unresolved V genes explain less than half, and the rest is unexplained. The sample has roughly 130,000 clones on record, roughly 62% of them singletons. In total, the top ten clones hold 1.6% of the sample. The source material was PBMCs. The receptors derive from a man younger than 45 in good health and CMV-seropositive.

The chain links TRBV18 to TRBJ2-7, with D tentatively TRBD1 (5 bases). V shed 3 bases and J shed 0 bases, with 12 bases lying between them. The CDR3 has 15 amino acids. CDR1 and CDR2 (germline): KGHSH, LQKENI. The CDR3 DNA is TGTGCCAGCTCACCCCTCGACAGACGCTCCTACGAGCAGTACTTC. Protein: CASSPLDRRSYEQYF.

The chain uses TRBV18 and TRBJ2-5; the match to TRBD1 covers 7 bases. Unmatched junction bases numbered 4, after V lost 3 bases and J lost 3 bases. This CDR3 has 14 amino acids. The germline gives CDR1 KGHSH, CDR2 LQKENI. CDR3 DNA sequence: TGTGCCAGCTCACCGGGACAGTACGAAGAGACCCAGTACTTC. It yields the protein CASSPGQYEETQYF.

The CDR3 loop reads CASSHGNTQGETQYF. The CDR3 DNA reads TGTGCCAGCAGCCATGGGAACACCCAGGGCGAGACCCAGTACTTC. The gene calls are TRBV4-2 and TRBJ2-5, with a weak D call TRBD1 (5 bases). The CDR3 is 15 residues long. V lost 3 bases, J lost 5 bases, and 16 bases lay in between. CDR1 LGHNA and CDR2 YNFKEQ come from the germline V gene.

The rearrangement links TRBV9 to TRBJ2-1, with 11 bases matching TRBD2. The germline CDR1 and CDR2 sequences are SGDLS and YYNGEE. Trimming at V came to 6 bases and at J to 3 bases, leaving 8 bases not matched to a gene. This CDR3 comprises 16 residues. The CDR3 nucleotides are TGTGCCAGCACCAGATCCGGGACTAGCGGCTACAATGAGCAGTTCTTC. Protein: CASTRSGTSGYNEQFF.

The V and J genes are TRBV5-8 and TRBJ1-2; D unclear. Deletions cut 3 bases from V and 8 bases from J, with 11 bases between. The germline CDR1 and CDR2 sequences are SGHTS and YDEGEE. The CDR3 is made up of 12 amino acids. CDR3 sequence (DNA): TGTGCCAGCAGCTGGCACCTGGAGGGCTACACCTTC. Translation: CASSWHLEGYTF.

The chain couples TRBV14 to TRBJ2-5; weak D call: TRBD1 (5 bases). The CDR3 has 15 residues. Germline CDR1 and CDR2: SGHDN and FVKESK. The ends were cut back, 8 bases at V and 2 bases at J, with 18 bases in the middle. The CDR3 DNA reads TGTGCCAGCCAGGGTCCCGTGGGATTACAAGAGACCCAGTACTTC. This translates into CASQGPVGLQETQYF.

The genes are TRBV4-1 and TRBJ2-3; TRBD2 agrees at 9 bases. V was clipped by 1 base and J by 4 bases; unmatched bases: 9. Looked up from germline, CDR1 is MGHRA and CDR2 is YSYEKL. The CDR3 extends over 17 amino acids. In DNA form, the CDR3 reads TGCGCCAGCAGCCAAGGGGTCCTAGCGGGAATGGCAGATACGCAGTATTTT. Encoded protein: CASSQGVLAGMADTQYF.

This clone was observed once. The chain links TRBV5-8 to TRBJ2-4, with 7 bases identical to TRBD1. The CDR3 length is 14 residues. CDR1 and CDR2 (germline): SGHTS, YDEGEE. V lost 4 bases and J lost 8; bases outside the gene matches: 9. The CDR3 coding sequence is TGTGCCAGCAGCCCCACAGGGGTCCGATACATTCAGTACTTC. Protein product: CASSPTGVRYIQYF.

The chain is built from TRBV6-1 and TRBJ2-5; 7 bases are shared with TRBD1. The CDR3 consists of 14 residues. J gave up 1 base and V 4 bases, and 3 bases lay outside the gene matches. From germline, CDR1 is MNHNS and CDR2 SASEGT. This CDR3 reads CASSVTGIQETQYF. For the CDR3, the DNA is TGTGCCAGCAGTGTGACAGGGATCCAAGAGACCCAGTACTTC.

The chain recombines TRBV5-4 with TRBJ2-1, with 12 positions matching TRBD2. This CDR3 has 15 amino acids. Germline V gene lookup returns CDR1 SGHNT and CDR2 YYREEE (reference sequence). Losses at the gene ends were 4 bases for V and 8 bases for J; bases not matched to a gene: 7. Here the CDR3 reads CASSPAPSGRDEQFF. As DNA, the CDR3 is TGTGCCAGCAGCCCGGCGCCTAGCGGGAGGGATGAGCAGTTCTTC.

Points on this clone: The sample has other DNA sequences that encode this CDR3 too. This chain links TRBV5-1 with TRBJ2-1; 7 bases map to TRBD2. J lost 1 base, V lost 0 bases, and 1 base had no gene match. Germline V lookup: CDR1 SGHRS, CDR2 YFSETQ. The CDR3 is 15 amino acids. The CDR3, as DNA: TGCGCCAGCAGCTTGGGGGGGGGATCCTACAATGAGCAGTTCTTC. This codes for CASSLGGGSYNEQFF.

The chain links TRBV6-5 to TRBJ2-7; 8 bases align to TRBD1. Germline V gene data show CDR1 as MNHEY and CDR2 as SVGAGI. The CDR3 runs to 14 residues. J lost 4 bases, V lost 4 bases, and 6 bases had no gene match. DNA for the CDR3: TGTGCCAGCAGTTGGATGACAGGGGCGTACGAGCAGTACTTC. Translating it yields CASSWMTGAYEQYF.

This clone has only one observation. V is TRBV5-4 and J is TRBJ2-5; D ambiguous. The CDR3 sequence is 13 residues long. V shed 1 base and J shed 2 bases, with 6 bases lying between them. The germline V gene has CDR1 SGHNT and CDR2 YYREEE (reference sequence). The CDR3 DNA follows: TGTGCCAGCAGCTTGTTGAGTCAAGAGACCCAGTACTTC. Its translation: CASSLLSQETQYF. Looking up the rest from reference TRBV5-4 and TRBJ2-5 gives the full variable domain: ETGVTQSPTHLIKTRGQQVTLRCSSQSGHNTVSWYQQALGQGPQFIFQYYREEENGRGNFPPRFSGLQFPNYSSELNVNALELDDSALYLCASSLLSQETQYFGPGTRLLVL.

This clone turned up a few times. This sequence joins TRBV11-1 and TRBJ2-1; D is perhaps TRBD2 (5 bases). Germline CDR1 and CDR2: SGHAT and FQDESV (reference sequence). V was cut by 2 bases and J by 0 bases, with 11 bases left in between. This CDR3 has 16 amino acids. The CDR3 region is CASSLLASSSYNEQFF. CDR3 sequence (DNA): TGTGCCAGCAGCTTACTAGCCTCCAGCTCCTACAATGAGCAGTTCTTC.